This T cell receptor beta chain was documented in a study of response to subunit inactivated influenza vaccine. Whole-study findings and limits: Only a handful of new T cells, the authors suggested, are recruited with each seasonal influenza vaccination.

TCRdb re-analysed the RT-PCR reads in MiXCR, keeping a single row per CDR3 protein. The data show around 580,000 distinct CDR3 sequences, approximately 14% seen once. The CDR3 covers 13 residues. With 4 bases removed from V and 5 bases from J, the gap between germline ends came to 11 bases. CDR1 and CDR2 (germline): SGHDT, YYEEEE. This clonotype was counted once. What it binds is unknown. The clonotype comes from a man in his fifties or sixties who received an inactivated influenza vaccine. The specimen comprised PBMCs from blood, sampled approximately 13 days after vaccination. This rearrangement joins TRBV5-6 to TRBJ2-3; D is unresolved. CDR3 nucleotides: TGTGCCAGCAGCCCCGGGCTCATAGATACGCAGTATTTT. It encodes CASSPGLIDTQYF.